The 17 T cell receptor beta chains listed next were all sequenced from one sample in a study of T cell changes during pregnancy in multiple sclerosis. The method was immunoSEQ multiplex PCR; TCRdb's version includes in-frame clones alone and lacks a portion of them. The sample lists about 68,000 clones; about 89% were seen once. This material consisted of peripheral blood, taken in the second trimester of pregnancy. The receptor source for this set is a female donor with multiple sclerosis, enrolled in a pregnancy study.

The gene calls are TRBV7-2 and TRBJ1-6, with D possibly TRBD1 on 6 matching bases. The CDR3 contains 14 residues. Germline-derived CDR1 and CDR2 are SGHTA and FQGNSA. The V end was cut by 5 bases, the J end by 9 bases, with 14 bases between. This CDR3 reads CASSRQGLRSPLHF. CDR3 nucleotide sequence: TGTGCCAGCAGCCGGCAGGGGTTGCGTTCACCCCTCCACTTT.

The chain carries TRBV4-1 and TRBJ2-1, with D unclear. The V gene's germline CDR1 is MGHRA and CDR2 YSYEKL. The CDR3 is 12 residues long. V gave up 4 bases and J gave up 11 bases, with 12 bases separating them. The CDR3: CASSPPLEKQFF. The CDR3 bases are TGCGCCAGCAGCCCCCCCCTAGAGAAGCAGTTCTTC.

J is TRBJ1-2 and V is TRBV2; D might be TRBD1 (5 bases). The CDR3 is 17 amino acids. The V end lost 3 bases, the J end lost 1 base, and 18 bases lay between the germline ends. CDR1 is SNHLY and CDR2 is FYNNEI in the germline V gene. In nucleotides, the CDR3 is TGTGCCAGCAGTGACTGGCAGGGCGGGGTAGTTAACTATGGCTACACCTTC. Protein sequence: CASSDWQGGVVNYGYTF.

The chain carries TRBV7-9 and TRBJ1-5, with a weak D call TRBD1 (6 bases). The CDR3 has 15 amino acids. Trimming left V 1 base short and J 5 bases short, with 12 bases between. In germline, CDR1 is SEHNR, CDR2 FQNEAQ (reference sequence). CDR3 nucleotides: TGTGCCAGCAGCTTAGGGTTTGCAGGGGATCAGCCCCAGCATTTT. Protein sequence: CASSLGFAGDQPQHF.

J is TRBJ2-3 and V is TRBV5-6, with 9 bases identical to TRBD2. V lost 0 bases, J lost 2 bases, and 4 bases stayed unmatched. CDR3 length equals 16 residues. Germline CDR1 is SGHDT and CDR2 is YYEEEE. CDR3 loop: CASSLDLAGHTDTQYF. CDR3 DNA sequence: TGTGCCAGCAGCTTGGACCTAGCGGGGCACACAGATACGCAGTATTTT.

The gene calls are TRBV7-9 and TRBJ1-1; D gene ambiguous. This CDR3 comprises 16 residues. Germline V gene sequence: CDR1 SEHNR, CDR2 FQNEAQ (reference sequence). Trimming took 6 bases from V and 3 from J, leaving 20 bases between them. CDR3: CASRQWARGQDTEAFF. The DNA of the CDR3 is TGTGCCAGCAGGCAATGGGCCCGTGGGCAGGACACTGAAGCTTTCTTT.

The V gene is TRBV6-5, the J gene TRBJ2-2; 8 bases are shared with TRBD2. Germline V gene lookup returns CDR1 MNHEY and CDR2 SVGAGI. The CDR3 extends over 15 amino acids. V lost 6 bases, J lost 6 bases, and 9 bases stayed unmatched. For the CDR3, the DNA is TGTGCCAGCAGAAGCGAGCCCGGGGGGGCCGGGGAGCTGTTTTTT. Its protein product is CASRSEPGGAGELFF.

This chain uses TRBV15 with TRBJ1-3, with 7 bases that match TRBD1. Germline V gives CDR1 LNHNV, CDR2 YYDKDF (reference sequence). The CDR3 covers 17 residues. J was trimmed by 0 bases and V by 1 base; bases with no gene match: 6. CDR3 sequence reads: CATSRGPGGSSGNTIYF. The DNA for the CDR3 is TGTGCCACCAGCAGAGGCCCAGGGGGGAGCTCTGGAAACACCATATATTTT.

The CDR3 spells CASSVEGASSPLHF. In nucleotides, the CDR3 is TGTGCCAGCAGTGTTGAGGGGGCGTCCTCACCCCTCCACTTT. V gene TRBV2 combines with J gene TRBJ1-6, with 7 bases identical to TRBD1. V dropped 4 bases and J dropped 10; count of bases not matched to a gene: 7. Germline values: CDR1 SNHLY, CDR2 FYNNEI. CDR3 length equals 14 residues.

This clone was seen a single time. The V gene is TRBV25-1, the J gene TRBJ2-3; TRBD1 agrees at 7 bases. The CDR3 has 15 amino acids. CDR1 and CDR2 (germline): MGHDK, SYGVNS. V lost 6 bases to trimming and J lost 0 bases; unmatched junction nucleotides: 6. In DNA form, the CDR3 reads TGTGCCAGCAGACCAAGGGGGCTCAGCACAGATACGCAGTATTTT. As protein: CASRPRGLSTDTQYF. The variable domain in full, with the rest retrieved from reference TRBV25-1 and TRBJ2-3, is EADIYQTPRYLVIGTGKKITLECSQTMGHDKMYWYQQDPGMELHLIHYSYGVNSTEKGDLSSESTVSRIRTEHFPLTLESARPSHTSQYLCASRPRGLSTDTQYFGPGTRLTVL.

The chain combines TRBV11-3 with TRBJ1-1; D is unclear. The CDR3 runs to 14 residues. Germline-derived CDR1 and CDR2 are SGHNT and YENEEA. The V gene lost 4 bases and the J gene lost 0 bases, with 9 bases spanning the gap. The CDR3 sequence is CASSSDGVNTEAFF. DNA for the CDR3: TGTGCCAGCAGCTCGGACGGGGTGAACACTGAAGCTTTCTTT. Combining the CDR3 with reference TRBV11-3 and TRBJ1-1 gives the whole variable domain EAGVVQSPRYKIIEKKQPVAFWCNPISGHNTLYWYLQNLGQGPELLIRYENEEAVDDSQLPKDRFSAERLKGVDSTLKIQPAELGDSAVYLCASSSDGVNTEAFFGQGTRLTVV.

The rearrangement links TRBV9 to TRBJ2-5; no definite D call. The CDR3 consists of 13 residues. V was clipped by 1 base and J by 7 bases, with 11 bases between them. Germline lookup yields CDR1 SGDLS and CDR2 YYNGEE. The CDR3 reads CASSVSELSTQYF. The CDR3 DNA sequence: TGTGCCAGCAGCGTATCTGAGTTATCGACCCAGTACTTC.

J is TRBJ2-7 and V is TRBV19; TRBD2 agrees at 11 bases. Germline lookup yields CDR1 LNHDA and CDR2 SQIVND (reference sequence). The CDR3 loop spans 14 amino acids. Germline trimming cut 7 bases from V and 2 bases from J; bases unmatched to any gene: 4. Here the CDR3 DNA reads TGTGCCAGTACGGTAGCGGGGGGGACCTACGAGCAGTACTTC. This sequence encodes CASTVAGGTYEQYF.

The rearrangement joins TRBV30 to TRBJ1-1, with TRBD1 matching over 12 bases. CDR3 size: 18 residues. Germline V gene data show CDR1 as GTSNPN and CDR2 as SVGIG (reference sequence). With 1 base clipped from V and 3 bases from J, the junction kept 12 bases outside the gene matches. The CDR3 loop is CAWSAAGTGGGADTEAFF. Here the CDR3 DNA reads TGTGCCTGGAGTGCCGCCGGGACAGGGGGCGGGGCGGACACTGAAGCTTTCTTT.

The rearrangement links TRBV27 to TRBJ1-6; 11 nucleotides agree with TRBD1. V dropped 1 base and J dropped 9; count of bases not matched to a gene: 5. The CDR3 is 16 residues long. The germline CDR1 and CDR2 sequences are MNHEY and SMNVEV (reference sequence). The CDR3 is CASSLFRGTGGSPLHF. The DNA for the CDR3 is TGTGCCAGCAGTTTATTTCGCGGGACAGGGGGTTCACCCCTCCACTTT.

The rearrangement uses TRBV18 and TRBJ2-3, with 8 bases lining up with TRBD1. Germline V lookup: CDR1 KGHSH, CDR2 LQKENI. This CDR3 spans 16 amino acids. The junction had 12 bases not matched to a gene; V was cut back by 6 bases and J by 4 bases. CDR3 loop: CASSPRQGYKSDTQYF. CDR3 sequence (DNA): TGTGCCAGCTCCCCTAGACAGGGGTATAAGTCAGATACGCAGTATTTT.

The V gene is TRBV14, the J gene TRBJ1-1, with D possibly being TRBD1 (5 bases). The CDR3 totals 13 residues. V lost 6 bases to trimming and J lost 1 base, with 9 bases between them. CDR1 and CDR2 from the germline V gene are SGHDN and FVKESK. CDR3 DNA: TGTGCCAGCAGTCGACAGCAGAACACTGAAGCTTTCTTT. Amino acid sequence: CASSRQQNTEAFF.